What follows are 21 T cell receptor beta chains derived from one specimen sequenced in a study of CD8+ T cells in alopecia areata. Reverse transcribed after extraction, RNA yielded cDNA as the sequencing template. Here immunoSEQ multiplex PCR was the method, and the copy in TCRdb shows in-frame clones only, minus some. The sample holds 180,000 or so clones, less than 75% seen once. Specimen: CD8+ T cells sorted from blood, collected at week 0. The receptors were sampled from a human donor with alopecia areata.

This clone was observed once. CDR3 loop: CASSLAFQNGYTF. In nucleotides, the CDR3 is TGTGCCAGCAGCTTAGCGTTCCAGAATGGCTACACCTTC. V usage is TRBV7-2 and J usage is TRBJ1-2, with D hard to call. The CDR3 sequence is 13 residues long. Per the germline V gene, CDR1 is SGHTA and CDR2 is FQGNSA. The V end lost 0 bases, the J end lost 6 bases, and 8 bases lay between the germline ends.

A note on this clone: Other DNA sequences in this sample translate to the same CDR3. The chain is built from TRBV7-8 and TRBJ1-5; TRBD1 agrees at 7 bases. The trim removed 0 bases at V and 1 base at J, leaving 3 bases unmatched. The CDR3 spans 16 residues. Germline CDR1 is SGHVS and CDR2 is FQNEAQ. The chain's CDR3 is CASSLASGGSNQPQHF. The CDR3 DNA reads TGTGCCAGCAGCTTAGCGTCAGGGGGAAGCAATCAGCCCCAGCATTTT.

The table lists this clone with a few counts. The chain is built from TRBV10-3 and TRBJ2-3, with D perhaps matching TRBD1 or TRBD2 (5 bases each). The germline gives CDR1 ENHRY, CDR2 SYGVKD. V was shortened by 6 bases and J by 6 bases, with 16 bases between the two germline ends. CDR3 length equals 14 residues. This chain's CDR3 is CAISGTAIMDTQYF. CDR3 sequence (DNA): TGTGCCATCAGCGGGACCGCAATTATGGATACGCAGTATTTT.

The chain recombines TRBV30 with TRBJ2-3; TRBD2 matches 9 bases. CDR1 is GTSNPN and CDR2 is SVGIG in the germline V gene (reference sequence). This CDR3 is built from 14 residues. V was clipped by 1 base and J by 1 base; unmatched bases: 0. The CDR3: CAWSASGGTDTQYF. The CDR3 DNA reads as TGTGCCTGGAGTGCTAGCGGGGGCACAGATACGCAGTATTTT.

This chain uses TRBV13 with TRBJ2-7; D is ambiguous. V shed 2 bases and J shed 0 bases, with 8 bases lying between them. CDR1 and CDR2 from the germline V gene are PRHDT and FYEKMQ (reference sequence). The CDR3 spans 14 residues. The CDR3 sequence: CASSLFSISYEQYF. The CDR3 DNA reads TGTGCCAGCAGCTTATTTTCCATCTCCTACGAGCAGTACTTC.

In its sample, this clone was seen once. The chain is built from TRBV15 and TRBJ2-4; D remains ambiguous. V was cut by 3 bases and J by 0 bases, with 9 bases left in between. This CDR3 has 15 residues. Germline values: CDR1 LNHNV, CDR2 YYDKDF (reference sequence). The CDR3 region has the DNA TGTGCCACCAGCAGTGCCTCTCTAGCCAAAAACATTCAGTACTTC. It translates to CATSSASLAKNIQYF. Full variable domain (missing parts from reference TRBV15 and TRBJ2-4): DAMVIQNPRYQVTQFGKPVTLSCSQTLNHNVMYWYQQKSSQAPKLLFHYYDKDFNNEADTPDNFQSRRPNTSFCFLDIRSPGLGDTAMYLCATSSASLAKNIQYFGAGTRLSVL.

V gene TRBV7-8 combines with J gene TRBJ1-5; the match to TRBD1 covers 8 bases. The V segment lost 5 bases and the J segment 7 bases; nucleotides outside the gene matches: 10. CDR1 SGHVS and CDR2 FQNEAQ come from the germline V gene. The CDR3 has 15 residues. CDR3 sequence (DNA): TGTGCCAGCAGCGCCCCGGACAGGGTGCGACAGCCCCAGCATTTT. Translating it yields CASSAPDRVRQPQHF.

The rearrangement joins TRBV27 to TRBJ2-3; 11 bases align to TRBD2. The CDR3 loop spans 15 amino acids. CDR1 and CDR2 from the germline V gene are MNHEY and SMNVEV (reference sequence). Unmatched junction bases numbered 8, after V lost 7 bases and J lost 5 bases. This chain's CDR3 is CASNLGLADRDTQYF. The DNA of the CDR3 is TGTGCCAGCAACTTGGGACTAGCGGATCGAGATACGCAGTATTTT.

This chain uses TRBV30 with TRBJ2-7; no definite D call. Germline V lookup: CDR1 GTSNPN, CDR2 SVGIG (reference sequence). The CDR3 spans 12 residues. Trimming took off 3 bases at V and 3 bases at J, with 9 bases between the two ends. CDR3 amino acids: CAWSPNVYEQYF. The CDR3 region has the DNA TGTGCCTGGAGCCCTAACGTCTACGAGCAGTACTTC. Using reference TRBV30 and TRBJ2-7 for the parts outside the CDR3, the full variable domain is SQTIHQWPATLVQPVGSPLSLECTVEGTSNPNLYWYRQAAGRGLQLLFYSVGIGQISSEVPQNLSASRPQDRQFILSSKKLLLSDSGFYLCAWSPNVYEQYFGPGTRLTVT.

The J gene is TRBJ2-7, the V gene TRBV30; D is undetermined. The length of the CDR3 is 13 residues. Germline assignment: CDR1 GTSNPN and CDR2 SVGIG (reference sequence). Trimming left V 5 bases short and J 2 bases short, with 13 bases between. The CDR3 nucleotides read TGTGCCTGGGCCCCCGGCTCTCCCTACGAGCAGTACTTC. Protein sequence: CAWAPGSPYEQYF.

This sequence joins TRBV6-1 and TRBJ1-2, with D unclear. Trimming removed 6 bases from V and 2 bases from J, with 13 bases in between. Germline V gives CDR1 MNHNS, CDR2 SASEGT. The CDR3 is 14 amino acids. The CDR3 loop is CASREEGGNYGYTF. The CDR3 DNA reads TGTGCCAGCAGGGAGGAGGGTGGAAACTATGGCTACACCTTC.

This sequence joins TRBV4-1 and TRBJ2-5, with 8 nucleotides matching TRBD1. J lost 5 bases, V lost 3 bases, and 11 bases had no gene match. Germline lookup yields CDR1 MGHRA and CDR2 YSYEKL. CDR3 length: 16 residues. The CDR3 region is CASSQPRQGTGETQYF. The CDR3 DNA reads TGCGCCAGCAGCCAGCCCCGACAGGGGACGGGGGAGACCCAGTACTTC.

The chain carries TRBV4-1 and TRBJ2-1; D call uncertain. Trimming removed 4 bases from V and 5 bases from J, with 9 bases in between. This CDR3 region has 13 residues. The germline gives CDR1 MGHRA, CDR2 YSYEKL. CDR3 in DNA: TGCGCCAGCAGCCCCACAGCCAACAATGAGCAGTTCTTC. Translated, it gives CASSPTANNEQFF.

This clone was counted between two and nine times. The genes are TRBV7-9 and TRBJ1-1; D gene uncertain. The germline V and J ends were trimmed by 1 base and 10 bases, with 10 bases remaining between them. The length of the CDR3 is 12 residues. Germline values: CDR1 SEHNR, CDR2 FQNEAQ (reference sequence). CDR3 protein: CASSLGDVTAFF. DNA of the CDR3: TGTGCCAGCAGCTTAGGGGATGTTACAGCTTTCTTT. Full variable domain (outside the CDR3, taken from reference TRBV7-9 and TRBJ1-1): DTGVSQNPRHKITKRGQNVTFRCDPISEHNRLYWYRQTLGQGPEFLTYFQNEAQLEKSRLLSDRFSAERPKGSFSTLEIQRTEQGDSAMYLCASSLGDVTAFFGQGTRLTVV.

CDR3 bases: TGCGCCAGCAGAAAGAGCCAAGAGACCCAGTACTTC. Amino acids: CASRKSQETQYF. The chain links TRBV5-1 to TRBJ2-5; D unresolved. The germline CDR1 and CDR2 sequences are SGHRS and YFSETQ. The CDR3 is 12 amino acids. V lost 5 bases to trimming and J lost 1 base, with 6 bases between them.

This CDR3 reads CASSLGQPVRFF. DNA of the CDR3: TGCGCCAGCAGCTTAGGACAGCCTGTCCGGTTCTTC. The gene calls are TRBV5-1 and TRBJ2-1, with D perhaps TRBD1 (6 bases). The germline CDR1 and CDR2 sequences are SGHRS and YFSETQ. V was shortened by 2 bases and J by 15 bases, with 15 bases between the two germline ends. The CDR3 is made up of 12 amino acids.

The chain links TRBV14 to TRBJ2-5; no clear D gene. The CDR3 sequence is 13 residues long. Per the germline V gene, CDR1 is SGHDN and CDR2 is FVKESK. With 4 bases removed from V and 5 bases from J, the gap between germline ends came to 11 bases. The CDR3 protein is CASSLDPRETQYF. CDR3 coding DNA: TGTGCCAGCAGCCTGGACCCCCGGGAGACCCAGTACTTC.

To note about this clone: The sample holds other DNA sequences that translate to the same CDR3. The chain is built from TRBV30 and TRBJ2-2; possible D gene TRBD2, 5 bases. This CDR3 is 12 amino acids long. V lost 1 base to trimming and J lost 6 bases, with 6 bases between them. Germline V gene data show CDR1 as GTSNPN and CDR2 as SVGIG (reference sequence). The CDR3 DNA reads TGTGCCTGGAGTGGAGGGCCCGGGGAGCTGTTTTTT. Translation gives CAWSGGPGELFF.

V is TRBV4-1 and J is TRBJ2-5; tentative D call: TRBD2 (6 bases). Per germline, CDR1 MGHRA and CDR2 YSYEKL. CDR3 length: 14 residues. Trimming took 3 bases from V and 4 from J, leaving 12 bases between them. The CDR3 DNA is TGCGCCAGCAGCCAGGAGGAGGGGCCAGAGACCCAGTACTTC. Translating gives CASSQEEGPETQYF.

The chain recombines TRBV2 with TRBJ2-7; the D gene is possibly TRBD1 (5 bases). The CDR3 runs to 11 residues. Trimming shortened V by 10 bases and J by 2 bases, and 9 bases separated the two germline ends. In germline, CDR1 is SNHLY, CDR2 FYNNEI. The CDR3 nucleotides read TGTGCCATGCGACAGACCTACGAGCAGTACTTC. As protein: CAMRQTYEQYF.

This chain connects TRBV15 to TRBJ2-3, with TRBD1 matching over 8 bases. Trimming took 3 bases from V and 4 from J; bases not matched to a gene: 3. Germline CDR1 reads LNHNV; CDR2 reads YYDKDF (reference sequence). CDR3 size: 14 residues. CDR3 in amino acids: CATSSEQGADTQYF. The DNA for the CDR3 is TGTGCCACCAGCAGTGAACAGGGGGCAGATACGCAGTATTTT.